This T cell receptor beta chain was documented in a study of blood T cell repertoires in COVID-19 (TCRdb year 2020). Some background on the complete study: Samples from collaborators originated in the United States, Italy and Spain and spanned both the acute and convalescent phases of COVID-19. The material from the prospective study consisted of cDNA or gDNA derived from T cells, B-cell-depleted T cells, or PBMCs. Deeply sampled blood TCRbeta repertoires from subjects exposed to, actively infected with, or recovered from COVID-19 were included in the dataset. A freely available public database, intended as a resource for researchers studying the immune response to SARS-CoV-2, is where the repertoires were released. Samples were obtained from the ongoing ImmuneRACE study (first 160 participants) and from 1,000 to 1,500 subjects provided by 6 global collaborators. A de-identified subject ID, COVID-19 status, age in years and sex were almost always included in the sample metadata. Where HLA class I and class II types were available, the types were taken from metadata supplied by the sample provider, not from assay-based typing. The research as a whole found: How much clinical and demographic metadata was included differed by source and by participant, and the metadata was provided uncurated.

Unmatched junction bases come to 6, with V trimmed by 6 bases and J by 2 bases. From the cysteine through the phenylalanine, the CDR3 covers 15 amino acids. Left in the record is the CDR3 DNA by itself, 45 bases read in frame from the first base. The CDR1 and CDR2 encoded by the germline V gene (reference sequence) are LNHDA and SQIVND. On this clone itself: No antigen is known for it. Within one base of it there is no much larger clone, and no base qualities were kept.

The collaborating institutions used their own protocols to collect whole blood in K2EDTA tubes. For TCRbeta analysis, collaborator samples were shipped as frozen whole blood, as isolated PBMCs, or as DNA extracted from either sample type. TCRbeta CDR3 regions were amplified from genomic DNA using the immunoSEQ Assay, a bias-controlled multiplex PCR. In the original analysis: The number of nucleated cells in each sample was estimated by amplification of reference gene primers within the assay. Sequence reads were collapsed and filtered to measure the absolute abundance of every unique TCRbeta CDR3 rearrangement. For each sample, productive Simpson clonality was calculated as the square root of Simpson's diversity index over productive rearrangements. Sourced from immuneACCESS, this table was stored by TCRdb with only in-frame sequences that have V and J called. A share of the clones is absent; for the studies checked, an unresolved V gene accounts for under half, and the remainder has no known explanation. V, J and clone size were drawn from that table, and D and trimming were deduced from the DNA. The sample table lists roughly 280,000 clones, under 90% of them with a count of one. Of the sample, approximately 2% falls within the top ten clones.

Sequencing used peripheral blood. The TCR originated in a man aged 45-65 years with acute or convalescent COVID-19. Here the chain combines TRBV19 and TRBJ1-2; the junction holds 10 bases that match TRBD1. CDR3 sequence: CASRQGTGANYGYTF. The sequence in DNA is TGTGCCAGTAGACAGGGGACAGGGGCGAACTATGGCTACACCTTC.